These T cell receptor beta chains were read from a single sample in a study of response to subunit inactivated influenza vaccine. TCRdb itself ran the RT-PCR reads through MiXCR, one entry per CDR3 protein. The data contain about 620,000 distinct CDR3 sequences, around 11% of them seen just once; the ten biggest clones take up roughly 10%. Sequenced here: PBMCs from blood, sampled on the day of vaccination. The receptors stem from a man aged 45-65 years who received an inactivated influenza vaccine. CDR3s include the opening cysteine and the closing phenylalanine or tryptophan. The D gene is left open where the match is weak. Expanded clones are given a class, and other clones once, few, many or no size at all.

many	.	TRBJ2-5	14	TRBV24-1	CATSDLTLGETQYF	TGTGCCACCAGTGATTTGACCTTGGGGGAGACCCAGTACTTC
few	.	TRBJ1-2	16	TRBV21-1	CASSGSPDRPNYGYTF	TGTGCCAGCAGCGGTTCTCCGGACAGGCCAAACTATGGCTACACCTTC
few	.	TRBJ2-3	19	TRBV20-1	CSARDPKVVNYRSTDTQYF	TGCAGTGCTAGAGACCCCAAGGTCGTGAACTACCGCAGCACAGATACGCAGTATTTT
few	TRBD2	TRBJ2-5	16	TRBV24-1	CATSDSRTSGVETQYF	TGTGCCACCAGTGATTCACGGACTAGCGGGGTAGAGACCCAGTACTTC
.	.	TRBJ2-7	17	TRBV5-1	CASSYQPGTPGDYEQYF	TGCGCCAGCAGCTACCAACCCGGGACACCGGGGGACTACGAGCAGTACTTC
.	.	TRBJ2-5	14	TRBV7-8	CASSTPGLGETQYF	TGTGCCAGCAGCACTCCGGGACTCGGAGAGACCCAGTACTTC
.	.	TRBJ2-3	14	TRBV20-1	CSARVDLLTDTQYF	TGCAGTGCTAGAGTGGATCTCCTTACAGATACGCAGTATTTT
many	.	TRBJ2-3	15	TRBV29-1	CSVESTPESTDTQYF	TGCAGCGTTGAATCAACTCCTGAAAGCACAGATACGCAGTATTTT
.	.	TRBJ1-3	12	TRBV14	CATGHSGNTIYF	TGTGCCACTGGACATTCTGGAAACACCATATATTTT
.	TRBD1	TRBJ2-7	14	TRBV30	CAWSVRDRPYEQYF	TGTGCCTGGAGTGTACGGGACAGGCCCTACGAGCAGTACTTC